These 9 T cell receptor beta chains were all obtained from the same sample, sequenced in a study of shared clonotypes between healthy human individuals. The protocol was immunoSEQ multiplex PCR, while the TCRdb copy is restricted to in-frame clones and leaves out a portion. The table lists 450,000 to 600,000 clones, roughly 85% of them singletons. What was sequenced was PBMCs. The receptors were gathered from a woman in her thirties or forties in good health. Some clones in this sample may be carry-over from other donors' samples.

This clone was seen ten or more times. The same CDR3 can be traced to other DNA sequences in this sample. The rearrangement uses TRBV5-1 and TRBJ2-1; D is unresolved. V lost 0 bases and J lost 6, with 7 bases in between. Germline assignment: CDR1 SGHRS and CDR2 YFSETQ. This CDR3 comprises 13 residues. CDR3 sequence: CASSLGLANEQFF. Here the CDR3 DNA reads TGCGCCAGCAGCTTGGGTTTAGCCAATGAGCAGTTCTTC.

The V and J genes are TRBV2 and TRBJ2-1; 12 bases line up with TRBD2. The CDR3 runs to 13 residues. Germline loops: CDR1 SNHLY, CDR2 FYNNEI. The ends lost 9 bases at V and 7 bases at J; junction bases unmatched: 4. CDR3 region: CARSSGRGNEQFF. The DNA of the CDR3 is TGTGCCAGATCTAGCGGGAGGGGTAATGAGCAGTTCTTC.

The chain links TRBV5-1 to TRBJ2-3; D is undetermined. Germline CDR1 SGHRS, CDR2 YFSETQ. V lost 1 base, J lost 6 bases, and 15 bases lay in between. This CDR3 is 15 amino acids long. CDR3 nucleotides: TGCGCCAGCAGCTTGTGGGGTAGCACCGGGGATACGCAGTATTTT. It yields the protein CASSLWGSTGDTQYF.

The chain carries TRBV28 and TRBJ2-5, with 8 bases matching TRBD1. CDR1 and CDR2 from the germline V gene are MDHEN and SYDVKM. This CDR3 comprises 14 residues. V gave up 4 bases and J gave up 5 bases; unmatched junction bases: 6. The CDR3 reads CASSSQGAGETQYF. In DNA form, the CDR3 reads TGTGCCAGCAGTTCCCAGGGGGCTGGGGAGACCCAGTACTTC.

This clone showed up just a few times. The rearrangement joins TRBV4-1 to TRBJ2-3; 8 bases align to TRBD2. Trimming took 0 bases from V and 0 from J; bases not matched to a gene: 5. Germline CDR1 is MGHRA and CDR2 is YSYEKL. There are 17 residues in the CDR3. The CDR3 DNA is TGCGCCAGCAGCCAAGATTTCGCTAGCGGGAGCACAGATACGCAGTATTTT. Translating gives CASSQDFASGSTDTQYF.

V gene TRBV15 combines with J gene TRBJ2-7, with D perhaps given as TRBD1 or TRBD2 (5 bases each). V was trimmed by 11 bases and J by 2 bases, leaving 25 bases between them. Germline CDR1 and CDR2: LNHNV and YYDKDF (reference sequence). The CDR3 covers 16 residues. CDR3 DNA sequence: TGTGCCCCAGCAGGTGCCGCAGCGGACAAAACCTACGAGCAGTACTTC. Its translation: CAPAGAAADKTYEQYF.

This clone has just a few counts. The rearrangement links TRBV28 to TRBJ1-6; D call uncertain. In germline, CDR1 is MDHEN, CDR2 SYDVKM. Between the trimmed V and J ends, which lost 3 bases and 2 bases, there was a span of 8 bases. The CDR3 spans 15 residues. The CDR3 nucleotides are TGTGCCAGCAGTTTTGTCACAGCCTATAATTCACCCCTCCACTTT. Translated: CASSFVTAYNSPLHF.

V is TRBV7-9 and J is TRBJ2-5; 7 bases match TRBD1. CDR1 is SEHNR, CDR2 FQNEAQ, per germline (reference sequence). The CDR3 loop spans 13 amino acids. Germline trimming cut 0 bases from V and 9 bases from J; bases unmatched to any gene: 4. In nucleotides, the CDR3 is TGTGCCAGCAGCTTAGCCCCGGGACAGCCCCAGTACTTC. It encodes CASSLAPGQPQYF.

The chain recombines TRBV28 with TRBJ1-2, with D possibly being TRBD1 (5 bases). The CDR3 extends over 12 amino acids. V gave up 4 bases and J gave up 8 bases, with 11 bases separating them. Looked up from germline, CDR1 is MDHEN and CDR2 is SYDVKM. The CDR3 reads CASSSDIDGYTF. The CDR3 nucleotides read TGTGCCAGCAGTTCGGACATTGACGGCTACACCTTC.